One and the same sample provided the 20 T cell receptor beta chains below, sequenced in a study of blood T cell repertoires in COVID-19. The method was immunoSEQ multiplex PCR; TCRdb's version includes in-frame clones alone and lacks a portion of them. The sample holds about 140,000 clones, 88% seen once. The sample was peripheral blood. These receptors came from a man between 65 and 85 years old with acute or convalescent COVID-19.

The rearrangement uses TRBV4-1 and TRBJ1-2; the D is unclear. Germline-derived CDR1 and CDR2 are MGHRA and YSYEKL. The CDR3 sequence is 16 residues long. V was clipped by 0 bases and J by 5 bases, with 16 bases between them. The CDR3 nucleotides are TGCGCCAGCAGCCAAGATCGGGCAGCGGGAAGGTATGGCTACACCTTC. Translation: CASSQDRAAGRYGYTF.

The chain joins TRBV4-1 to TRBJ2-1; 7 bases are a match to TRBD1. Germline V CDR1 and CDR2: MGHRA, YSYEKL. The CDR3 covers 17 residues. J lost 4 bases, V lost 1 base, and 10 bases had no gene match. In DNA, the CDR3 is TGCGCCAGCAGCCAAGGGGCCGAGACAGGGCGGTACAATGAGCAGTTCTTC. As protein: CASSQGAETGRYNEQFF.

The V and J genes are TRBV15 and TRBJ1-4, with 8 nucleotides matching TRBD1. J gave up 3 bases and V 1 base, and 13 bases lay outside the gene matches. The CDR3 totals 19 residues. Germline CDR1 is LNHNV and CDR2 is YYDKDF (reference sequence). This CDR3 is CATSRASLARTGPNEKLFF. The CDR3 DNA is TGTGCCACCAGCAGAGCGTCTCTAGCCCGGACAGGGCCTAATGAAAAACTGTTTTTT.

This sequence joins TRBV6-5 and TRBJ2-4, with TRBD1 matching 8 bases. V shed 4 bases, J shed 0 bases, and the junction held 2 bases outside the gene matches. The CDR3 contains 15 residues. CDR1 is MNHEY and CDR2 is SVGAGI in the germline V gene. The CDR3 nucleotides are TGTGCCAGCAGTTCAGGGGGCCTAGCCAAAAACATTCAGTACTTC. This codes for CASSSGGLAKNIQYF.

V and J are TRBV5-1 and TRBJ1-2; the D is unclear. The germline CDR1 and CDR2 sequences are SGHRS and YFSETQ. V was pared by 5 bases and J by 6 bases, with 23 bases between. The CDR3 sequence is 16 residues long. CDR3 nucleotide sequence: TGCGCCAGCAGACCAACTGTCGGTCTCAGGAAGGATGGCTACACCTTC. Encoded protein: CASRPTVGLRKDGYTF.

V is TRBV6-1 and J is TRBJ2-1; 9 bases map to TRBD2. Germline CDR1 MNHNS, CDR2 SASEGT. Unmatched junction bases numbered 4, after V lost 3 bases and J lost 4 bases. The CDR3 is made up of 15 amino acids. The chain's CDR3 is CASSDSSGRYNEQFF. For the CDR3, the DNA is TGTGCCAGCAGTGATTCGAGCGGGAGGTACAATGAGCAGTTCTTC.

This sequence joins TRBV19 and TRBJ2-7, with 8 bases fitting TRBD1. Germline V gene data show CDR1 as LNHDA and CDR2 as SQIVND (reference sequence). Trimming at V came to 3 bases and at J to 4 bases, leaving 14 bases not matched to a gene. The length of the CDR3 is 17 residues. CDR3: CASSMSPGTGQRYEQYF. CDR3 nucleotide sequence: TGTGCCAGTAGTATGTCCCCCGGGACAGGTCAGAGGTACGAGCAGTACTTC.

Written as DNA, the CDR3 is TGTGCCAGCAGCCAAGACAGGACAGACACCGGGGAGCTGTTTTTT. It specifies CASSQDRTDTGELFF. J is TRBJ2-2 and V is TRBV3-1 (or the pseudogene TRBV3-2); a weak D match, TRBD1 (6 bases). The CDR3 runs 15 residues. V was cut by 0 bases and J by 3 bases, with 8 bases left in between. Looked up from germline, CDR1 is LGHDT and CDR2 is YNNKEL (reference sequence).

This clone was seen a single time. The CDR3 sequence is CASSLQGAPGNTIYF. The CDR3 nucleotides read TGCGCCAGCAGCTTACAGGGGGCGCCTGGAAACACCATATATTTT. This chain joins TRBV5-1 and TRBJ1-3, with 9 bases that match TRBD1. Trimming removed 2 bases from V and 2 bases from J; junction bases left unmatched: 2. Germline CDR1 and CDR2: SGHRS and YFSETQ. The CDR3 covers 15 residues. Combining the CDR3 with reference TRBV5-1 and TRBJ1-3 gives the whole variable domain KAGVTQTPRYLIKTRGQQVTLSCSPISGHRSVSWYQQTPGQGLQFLFEYFSETQRNKGNFPGRFSGRQFSNSRSEMNVSTLELGDSALYLCASSLQGAPGNTIYFGEGSWLTVV.

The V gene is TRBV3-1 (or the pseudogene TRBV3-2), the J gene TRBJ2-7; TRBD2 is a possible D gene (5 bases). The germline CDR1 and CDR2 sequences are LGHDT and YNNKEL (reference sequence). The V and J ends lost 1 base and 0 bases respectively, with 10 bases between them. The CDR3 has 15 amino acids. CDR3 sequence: CASSQGQGSSYEQYF. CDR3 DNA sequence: TGTGCCAGCAGCCAAGGGCAAGGGAGCTCCTACGAGCAGTACTTC.

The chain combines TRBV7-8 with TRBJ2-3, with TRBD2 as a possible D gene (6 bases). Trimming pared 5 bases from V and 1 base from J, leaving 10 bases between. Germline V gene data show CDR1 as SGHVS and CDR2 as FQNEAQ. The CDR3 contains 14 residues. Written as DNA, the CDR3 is TGTGCCAGCAGCCCGGAGCGGGGCACAGATACGCAGTATTTT. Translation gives CASSPERGTDTQYF.

The CDR3 DNA follows: TGTGCCATCAGTGAGACAGGCTATGGCTACACCTTC. Its protein product is CAISETGYGYTF. The rearrangement links TRBV10-3 to TRBJ1-2; maybe TRBD1 (5 bases). Germline V gene lookup returns CDR1 ENHRY and CDR2 SYGVKD. This CDR3 has 12 amino acids. The ends were cut back, 2 bases at V and 4 bases at J, with 5 bases in the middle.

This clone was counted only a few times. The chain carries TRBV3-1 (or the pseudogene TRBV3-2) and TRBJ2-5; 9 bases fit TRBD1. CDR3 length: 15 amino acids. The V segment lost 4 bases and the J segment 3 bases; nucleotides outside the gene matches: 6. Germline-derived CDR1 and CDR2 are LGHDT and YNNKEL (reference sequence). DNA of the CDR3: TGTGCCAGCAGCCTCTCTCGGACAGGGGAAGAGACCCAGTACTTC. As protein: CASSLSRTGEETQYF.

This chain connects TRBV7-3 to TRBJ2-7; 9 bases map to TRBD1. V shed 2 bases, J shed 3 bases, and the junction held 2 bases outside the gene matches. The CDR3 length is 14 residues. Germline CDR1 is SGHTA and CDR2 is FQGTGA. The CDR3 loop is CASSLGQGNYEQYF. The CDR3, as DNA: TGTGCCAGCAGCTTAGGACAGGGGAACTACGAGCAGTACTTC.

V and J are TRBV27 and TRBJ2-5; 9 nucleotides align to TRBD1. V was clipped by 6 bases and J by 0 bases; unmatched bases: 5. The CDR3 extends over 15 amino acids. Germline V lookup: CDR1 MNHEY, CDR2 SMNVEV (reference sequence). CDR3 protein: CASRPGTGNQETQYF. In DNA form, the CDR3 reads TGTGCCAGCAGGCCCGGGACAGGGAACCAAGAGACCCAGTACTTC.

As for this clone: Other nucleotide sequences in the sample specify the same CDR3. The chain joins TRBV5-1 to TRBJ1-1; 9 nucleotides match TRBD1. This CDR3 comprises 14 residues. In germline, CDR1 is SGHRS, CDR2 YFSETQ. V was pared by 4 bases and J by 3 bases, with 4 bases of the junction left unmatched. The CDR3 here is CASSGGQGHTEAFF. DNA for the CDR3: TGCGCCAGCAGCGGGGGACAGGGACACACTGAAGCTTTCTTT.

Here the CDR3 reads CASNLQGGTQYF. The CDR3 DNA is TGTGCCAGCAATCTACAGGGGGGGACGCAGTATTTT. The V call is TRBV28, the J call TRBJ2-3; the D gene is possibly TRBD1 (8 bases). This CDR3 has 12 amino acids. The V and J ends lost 7 bases and 9 bases respectively, with 14 bases between them. CDR1 MDHEN and CDR2 SYDVKM come from the germline V gene.

This CDR3 reads CASRRQGGGNTIYF. The DNA of the CDR3 is TGTGCCAGCAGGCGACAGGGGGGAGGAAACACCATATATTTT. V is TRBV27 and J is TRBJ1-3; 9 bases match TRBD1. This CDR3 spans 14 amino acids. Per germline, CDR1 MNHEY and CDR2 SMNVEV (reference sequence). Trimming cost V 6 bases and J 4 bases; bases outside gene matches: 4.

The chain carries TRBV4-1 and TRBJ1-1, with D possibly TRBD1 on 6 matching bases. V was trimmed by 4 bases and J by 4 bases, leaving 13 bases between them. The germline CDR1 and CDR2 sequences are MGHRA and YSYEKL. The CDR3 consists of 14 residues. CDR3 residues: CASSPAQGITEAFF. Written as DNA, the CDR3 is TGCGCCAGCAGCCCTGCCCAGGGGATCACTGAAGCTTTCTTT.

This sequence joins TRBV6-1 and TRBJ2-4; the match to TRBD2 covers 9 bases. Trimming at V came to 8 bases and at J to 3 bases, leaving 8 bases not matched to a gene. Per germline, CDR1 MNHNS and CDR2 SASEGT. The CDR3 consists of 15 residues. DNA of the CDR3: TGTGCCAGCGACGCGGGGGGGTCGGTCAAAAACATTCAGTACTTC. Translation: CASDAGGSVKNIQYF.